One sample yielded the 17 T cell receptor beta chains listed below, sequenced in a study of T cell responses to AZD1222 COVID-19 vaccine. The data were produced by immunoSEQ multiplex PCR, yet TCRdb's version contains in-frame clones alone and is incomplete. The sample yields 150,000 to 200,000 clones, 88% seen once. Sample: peripheral blood, taken on day 0 of AZD1222 vaccination. All receptors come from an adult in good health.

The V gene is TRBV4-1, the J gene TRBJ1-3; possible D gene TRBD1, 6 bases. CDR1 is MGHRA and CDR2 is YSYEKL in the germline V gene. There are 15 residues in the CDR3. The ends were cut back, 1 base at V and 0 bases at J, with 7 bases in the middle. CDR3 DNA sequence: TGCGCCAGCAGCCAAGGGGACAACTCTGGAAACACCATATATTTT. It translates to CASSQGDNSGNTIYF.

The rearrangement links TRBV30 to TRBJ2-5, with D unclear. Germline CDR1 reads GTSNPN; CDR2 reads SVGIG (reference sequence). Trimming took off 7 bases at V and 5 bases at J, with 5 bases between the two ends. CDR3 length equals 9 residues. DNA of the CDR3: TGTGCCTTCGGGGAGACCCAGTACTTC. Translated, it gives CAFGETQYF.

This clone was seen just once. The chain combines TRBV5-4 with TRBJ2-5; 9 bases line up with TRBD2. Germline loops: CDR1 SGHNT, CDR2 YYREEE (reference sequence). V shed 4 bases and J 4 bases; nucleotides not matched to a gene: 8. The CDR3 is made up of 15 amino acids. The CDR3 nucleotides read TGTGCCAGCAGCGACCGGACTAGCGCAGGAGAGACCCAGTACTTC. Its protein is CASSDRTSAGETQYF. The full variable domain, rest sourced from reference TRBV5-4 and TRBJ2-5, is ETGVTQSPTHLIKTRGQQVTLRCSSQSGHNTVSWYQQALGQGPQFIFQYYREEENGRGNFPPRFSGLQFPNYSSELNVNALELDDSALYLCASSDRTSAGETQYFGPGTRLLVL.

The V gene is TRBV7-3, the J gene TRBJ2-1; 14 bases match TRBD2. The V and J ends lost 5 bases and 8 bases, in that order; junction bases with no gene match: 2. From germline, CDR1 is SGHTA and CDR2 FQGTGA. This CDR3 comprises 14 residues. CDR3: CASSTGLAGDEQFF. The CDR3, as DNA: TGTGCCAGCAGCACGGGACTAGCGGGAGATGAGCAGTTCTTC.

The chain carries TRBV28 and TRBJ2-3; 9 nucleotides agree with TRBD1. V gave up 4 bases and J gave up 6 bases; unmatched junction bases: 5. Germline V CDR1 and CDR2: MDHEN, SYDVKM. This CDR3 is built from 14 residues. The CDR3 region is CASSSDRGRDTQYF. In DNA form, the CDR3 reads TGTGCCAGCAGTTCGGACAGGGGACGGGATACGCAGTATTTT.

The chain combines TRBV4-1 with TRBJ2-7, with D possibly being TRBD2 (6 bases). CDR1 MGHRA and CDR2 YSYEKL come from the germline V gene. The CDR3 contains 16 residues. Trimming removed 0 bases from V and 2 bases from J, with 14 bases in between. CDR3 loop: CASSQDGGGPTYEQYF. The CDR3 nucleotides read TGCGCCAGCAGCCAAGATGGGGGAGGACCGACCTACGAGCAGTACTTC.

The rearrangement joins TRBV4-3 to TRBJ2-4; D is perhaps TRBD1 (5 bases). Trimming left V 0 bases short and J 5 bases short, with 20 bases between. The CDR3 runs 18 residues. The V gene's germline CDR1 is LGHNA and CDR2 YSLEER. CDR3 loop: CASSQDKGYTPLENIQYF. The CDR3 coding sequence is TGCGCCAGCAGCCAAGATAAGGGGTACACCCCTCTCGAAAACATTCAGTACTTC.

The V and J genes are TRBV2 and TRBJ1-1, with unresolved D. Germline V lookup: CDR1 SNHLY, CDR2 FYNNEI. The V end lost 0 bases, the J end lost 4 bases, and 6 bases lay between the germline ends. The CDR3 extends over 13 amino acids. The CDR3 nucleotides read TGTGCCAGCAGTGAAGCAGGGCGCACTGAAGCTTTCTTT. As protein: CASSEAGRTEAFF.

The V call is TRBV7-3, the J call TRBJ1-1; D is ambiguous. CDR3 length: 12 amino acids. Deletions cut 4 bases from V and 3 bases from J, with 6 bases between. Per germline, CDR1 SGHTA and CDR2 FQGTGA. The CDR3 protein is CASSSQDTEAFF. CDR3 nucleotides: TGTGCCAGCAGCTCGCAGGACACTGAAGCTTTCTTT.

The sample holds one count of this clone. The CDR3 DNA follows: TGTGCCAGCAGCGTTCCCAGGGCAGGGGTAAACTATGGCTACACCTTC. It is translated as CASSVPRAGVNYGYTF. The chain recombines TRBV9 with TRBJ1-2, with D possibly being TRBD1 (6 bases). The CDR3 runs 16 residues. Germline CDR1 SGDLS, CDR2 YYNGEE. The V end lost 2 bases, the J end lost 2 bases, and 16 bases lay between the germline ends.

V is TRBV28 and J is TRBJ2-7, with D unresolved. The germline V gene encodes CDR1 MDHEN and CDR2 SYDVKM. Trimming shortened V by 3 bases and J by 5 bases, and 2 bases separated the two germline ends. This CDR3 is built from 10 residues. CDR3 protein: CASSFHEQYF. The CDR3 DNA reads as TGTGCCAGCAGTTTCCACGAGCAGTACTTC.

This chain connects TRBV6-1 to TRBJ1-2; tentative D call: TRBD1 (6 bases). Trimming shortened V by 3 bases and J by 6 bases, and 14 bases separated the two germline ends. Germline V gene data show CDR1 as MNHNS and CDR2 as SASEGT. There are 14 residues in the CDR3. As DNA, the CDR3 is TGTGCCAGCAGTGACCCCGGGCAGGGGAATGGCTACACCTTC. Protein: CASSDPGQGNGYTF.

The rearrangement uses TRBV4-2 and TRBJ2-6; no firm D call. Per germline, CDR1 LGHNA and CDR2 YNFKEQ. The germline V and J ends were trimmed by 1 base and 0 bases, with 13 bases remaining between them. This CDR3 has 18 residues. In DNA, the CDR3 is TGTGCCAGCAGCCAAGCGAGTACACTGAGCTCTGGGGCCAACGTCCTGACTTTC. It codes for CASSQASTLSSGANVLTF.

This rearrangement joins TRBV29-1 to TRBJ1-2; D unresolved. This CDR3 region has 11 residues. Germline CDR1 reads SQVTM; CDR2 reads ANQGSEA. V lost 5 bases to trimming and J lost 4 bases, with 8 bases between them. The CDR3 sequence: CSVSVGYGYTF. In DNA, the CDR3 is TGCAGCGTTAGCGTGGGCTATGGCTACACCTTC.

The gene calls are TRBV12-3 or TRBV12-4 and TRBJ1-5; D remains ambiguous. V was trimmed by 5 bases and J by 7 bases, leaving 12 bases between them. The CDR3 runs 13 residues. DNA for the CDR3: TGTGCCAGCAGTCCCCATGATGGGCAGCCCCAGCATTTT. It specifies CASSPHDGQPQHF.

The genes are TRBV27 and TRBJ1-5, with D uncertain. The CDR3 covers 15 residues. CDR1 and CDR2 (germline): MNHEY, SMNVEV (reference sequence). V dropped 0 bases and J dropped 0 bases, with 6 bases sitting between them. CDR3 nucleotide sequence: TGTGCCAGCAGTTTATCCGGATATAGCAATCAGCCCCAGCATTTT. This translates into CASSLSGYSNQPQHF.

The V call is TRBV19, the J call TRBJ1-3; 8 nucleotides agree with TRBD1. CDR1 is LNHDA, CDR2 SQIVND, per germline (reference sequence). Trimming at V came to 4 bases and at J to 2 bases, leaving 7 bases not matched to a gene. CDR3 length: 16 residues. CDR3 sequence: CASSTTGVFTGNTIYF. The CDR3 region has the DNA TGTGCCAGTAGTACGACAGGGGTTTTTACTGGAAACACCATATATTTT.